A few counts support the clone carrying this TCR beta chain. The CDR3 consists of 14 residues. V was clipped by 7 bases and J by 0 bases, with 10 bases between them. The germline V gene has CDR1 SGHKS and CDR2 YYEKEE (reference sequence). TCRdb redid the calling of the RT-PCR reads with MiXCR, one entry per CDR3 protein. The top ten hold 3.6% of the sample, which has more than 600,000 distinct CDR3 sequences, 11% to 15% seen once. Specimen: memory CD4+ T cells from blood. This sequence was found in a female donor in good health, serving as a healthy control. The genes are TRBV5-5 and TRBJ1-4, with D tentatively TRBD1 (5 bases). The CDR3 DNA reads TGTGCCAGCTTCAGGGACGCAACTAATGAAAAACTGTTTTTT. It translates to CASFRDATNEKLFF.